One sample yielded the 24 T cell receptor beta chains listed below, sequenced in a study of spatial heterogeneity in lung cancer. Time point here: sample taken at primary tumor resection. TCRdb used MiXCR to reprocess the 5' RACE reads, holding one entry per CDR3 protein. The repertoire includes thousands of distinct CDR3 sequences, around 5.3% of them detected once, and roughly a tenth sits in the top ten. Specimen: normal lung tissue next to the tumor, collected at surgery. The receptors come from a female donor with early-stage non-small cell lung cancer.

This clonotype was seen at least ten times. The chain joins TRBV6-6 to TRBJ1-5; D is uncertain. The CDR3 covers 14 residues. CDR1 and CDR2 from the germline V gene are MNHNY and SVGAGI (reference sequence). Trimming took off 2 bases at V and 2 bases at J, with 7 bases between the two ends. As DNA, the CDR3 is TGTGCCAGCAGTTACGATGGGGGCAATCAGCCCCAGCATTTT. This codes for CASSYDGGNQPQHF.

This clonotype was found many times. The chain joins TRBV7-3 to TRBJ1-5, with no clear D. CDR3 size: 13 residues. V was clipped by 6 bases and J by 7 bases, with 13 bases between them. Germline-derived CDR1 and CDR2 are SGHTA and FQGTGA. The CDR3 loop is CASSSGPTQPQHF. CDR3 bases: TGTGCCAGCAGTTCCGGGCCAACACAGCCCCAGCATTTT.

In this sample, this clonotype turned up a few times. The junction differs from germline at one of its ends, possibly a read error. The chain joins TRBV30 to TRBJ2-2, with a weak D call TRBD2 (6 bases). The germline V gene encodes CDR1 GTSNPN and CDR2 SVGIG (reference sequence). The CDR3 runs to 13 residues. The CDR3 nucleotides read TGTGCCTGGAGTATTGAGGGGCGCGGGAAGCTGTTTTTT. Translating it yields CAWSIEGRGKLFF.

Relative to its sample, this clonotype is medium-sized. The chain carries TRBV20-1 and TRBJ1-5; D not resolved. The V end was cut by 1 base, the J end by 3 bases, with 13 bases between. The germline V gene has CDR1 DFQATT and CDR2 SNEGSKA (reference sequence). The length of the CDR3 is 15 residues. CDR3 sequence reads: CSARALGTANQPQHF. CDR3 in DNA: TGCAGTGCTAGAGCCCTAGGCACAGCCAATCAGCCCCAGCATTTT.

This clonotype occurred a few times. The chain joins TRBV29-1 to TRBJ2-1, with TRBD1 matching 7 bases. This CDR3 has 11 amino acids. From germline, CDR1 is SQVTM and CDR2 ANQGSEA. Trimming at V came to 2 bases and at J to 8 bases, leaving 0 bases not matched to a gene. CDR3 DNA sequence: TGCAGCGTTGAAAGGGGGCATGAGCAGTTCTTC. Its protein product is CSVERGHEQFF.

By share of the sample, this clonotype is medium-sized (0.01 to 0.1%). V is TRBV18 and J is TRBJ2-2; no firm D call. This CDR3 spans 15 amino acids. V gave up 0 bases and J gave up 3 bases, with 8 bases separating them. CDR1 and CDR2 from the germline V gene are KGHSH and LQKENI. The CDR3 sequence is CASSPPSRDTGELFF. CDR3 sequence (DNA): TGTGCCAGCTCACCACCAAGTAGAGACACCGGGGAGCTGTTTTTT. The variable domain in full, completed from reference TRBV18 and TRBJ2-2, reads NAGVMQNPRHLVRRRGQEARLRCSPMKGHSHVYWYRQLPEEGLKFMVYLQKENIIDESGMPKERFSAEFPKEGPSILRIQQVVRGDSAAYFCASSPPSRDTGELFFGEGSRLTVL.

This clonotype was recorded many times. A much larger clonotype is one base distant, so this may be a read error. The chain couples TRBV11-1 to TRBJ1-2, with D uncertain. CDR1 and CDR2 from the germline V gene are SGHAT and FQDESV (reference sequence). This CDR3 spans 14 amino acids. CDR3 in amino acids: CASSLAGQSRGYNF. CDR3 nucleotide sequence: TGTGCCAGCAGCCTTGCCGGCCAGTCGAGAGGCTACAACTTC.

The chain uses TRBV9 and TRBJ2-1; D possibly matches TRBD1 or TRBD2 (6 bases each). CDR3 size: 15 residues. V was clipped by 5 bases and J by 8 bases, with 20 bases between them. Germline V CDR1 and CDR2: SGDLS, YYNGEE. The CDR3, as DNA: TGTGCCAGCAGTCCTGGAGGGGGAGGTGCAGATGAGCAGTTCTTC. Residues: CASSPGGGGADEQFF.

This clonotype is labeled medium-sized (0.01 to 0.1%). The chain recombines TRBV11-2 with TRBJ2-1; TRBD2 aligns across 7 bases. Germline trimming cut 5 bases from V and 9 bases from J; bases unmatched to any gene: 7. The CDR3 contains 13 residues. Per the germline V gene, CDR1 is SGHAT and CDR2 is FQNNGV. In DNA form, the CDR3 reads TGTGCCAGCAGCCTAGCGGTCCGGGGTGAGCAGTTCTTC. Its protein product is CASSLAVRGEQFF. The complete variable domain, with remaining parts taken from reference TRBV11-2 and TRBJ2-1, reads EAGVAQSPRYKIIEKRQSVAFWCNPISGHATLYWYQQILGQGPKLLIQFQNNGVVDDSQLPKDRFSAERLKGVDSTLKIQPAKLEDSAVYLCASSLAVRGEQFFGPGTRLTVL.

This clonotype was seen ten or more times. This chain links TRBV20-1 with TRBJ2-1; the D gene is possibly TRBD2 (7 bases). CDR3 length: 14 residues. The germline V gene has CDR1 DFQATT and CDR2 SNEGSKA (reference sequence). V was shortened by 3 bases and J by 5 bases, with 14 bases between the two germline ends. The CDR3 DNA reads as TGCAGTGCTAGCTCGGGGAGGGGGAACAATGAGCAGTTCTTC. It is translated as CSASSGRGNNEQFF.

Judged by abundance, this clonotype is medium-sized. The V call is TRBV12-3 or TRBV12-4, the J call TRBJ1-5; D perhaps matches TRBD1 (5 bases). The V and J ends lost 1 base and 4 bases respectively, with 11 bases between them. The CDR3 is 15 residues long. Written as DNA, the CDR3 is TGTGCCAGCAGTTTAGGCCAGGGCGGGAATCAGCCCCAGCATTTT. The encoded protein is CASSLGQGGNQPQHF.

The chain couples TRBV6-1 to TRBJ2-3; a weak D match, TRBD2 (5 bases). Looked up from germline, CDR1 is MNHNS and CDR2 is SASEGT. The CDR3 covers 14 residues. V was trimmed by 2 bases and J by 6 bases, leaving 12 bases between them. This CDR3 reads CASSEQWESDTQYF. CDR3 DNA sequence: TGTGCCAGCAGTGAACAATGGGAGTCGGATACGCAGTATTTT.

The chain joins TRBV6-5 to TRBJ2-5; a possible D gene is TRBD2 (5 bases). The CDR3 runs to 14 residues. Germline V gives CDR1 MNHEY, CDR2 SVGAGI. Trimming took off 2 bases at V and 6 bases at J, with 13 bases between the two ends. The CDR3 loop reads CASSYTELGQTQYF. CDR3 sequence (DNA): TGTGCCAGCAGTTACACCGAACTAGGACAGACCCAGTACTTC.

The chain uses TRBV7-2 and TRBJ2-1; D is ambiguous. The V gene lost 3 bases and the J gene lost 5 bases, with 14 bases spanning the gap. Germline CDR1 reads SGHTA; CDR2 reads FQGNSA. This CDR3 region has 15 residues. This CDR3 is CASSLGPARDNEQFF. The DNA for the CDR3 is TGTGCCAGCAGCTTGGGCCCAGCGAGAGACAATGAGCAGTTCTTC.

The sample holds a few counts of this clonotype. CDR3 amino acids: CASSERYRGTDTQYF. CDR3 bases: TGCGCCAGCAGCGAAAGGTACAGGGGTACAGATACGCAGTATTTT. The chain employs TRBV4-1 and TRBJ2-3; 7 nucleotides align to TRBD1. Germline V gene lookup returns CDR1 MGHRA and CDR2 YSYEKL. The CDR3 consists of 15 residues. Trimming took 5 bases from V and 3 from J; bases not matched to a gene: 8.

This clonotype is medium-sized (0.01 to 0.1%) within its sample. Here the CDR3 reads CATLGEGTEAFF. The CDR3 DNA reads TGTGCCACCCTGGGGGAAGGGACTGAAGCTTTCTTT. This sequence joins TRBV15 and TRBJ1-1, with D possibly matching TRBD1 (5 bases). Germline V lookup: CDR1 LNHNV, CDR2 YYDKDF (reference sequence). The CDR3 totals 12 residues. With 8 bases removed from V and 5 bases from J, the gap between germline ends came to 12 bases.

This clonotype counts as medium-sized. V usage is TRBV7-8 and J usage is TRBJ2-1; D may be TRBD1 or TRBD2 (6 bases each). Trimming removed 6 bases at V and 1 base at J, with 16 bases between. There are 16 residues in the CDR3. Germline CDR1 reads SGHVS; CDR2 reads FQNEAQ. The CDR3 nucleotides read TGTGCCAGCAGTGCAACGGGGGCAGGGTCCTACAATGAGCAGTTCTTC. This encodes CASSATGAGSYNEQFF.

By share of the sample, this clonotype is medium-sized. This chain uses TRBV3-1 with TRBJ1-5, with no clear D. The CDR3 has 13 amino acids. The ends were cut back, 4 bases at V and 2 bases at J, with 6 bases in the middle. Germline V lookup: CDR1 LGHDT, CDR2 YNNKEL (reference sequence). The CDR3 is CASSPGGNQPQHF. The CDR3 DNA sequence: TGTGCCAGCAGCCCCGGTGGCAATCAGCCCCAGCATTTT.

This clonotype was detected many times. V usage is TRBV2 and J usage is TRBJ2-7; unclear D gene. The CDR3 runs to 12 residues. The germline gives CDR1 SNHLY, CDR2 FYNNEI. V was pared by 6 bases and J by 5 bases, with 11 bases between. This CDR3 reads CASRRTQDEQYF. DNA for the CDR3: TGTGCCAGCAGGAGGACGCAGGACGAGCAGTACTTC.

A few counts support this clonotype. The chain joins TRBV20-1 to TRBJ2-7; 8 nucleotides line up with TRBD1. CDR1 is DFQATT and CDR2 is SNEGSKA in the germline V gene (reference sequence). V was pared by 0 bases and J by 3 bases, with 7 bases of the junction left unmatched. The CDR3 has 15 amino acids. CDR3 in DNA: TGCAGTGCTAGAGAGGGGACAGGCCAAGACTACGAGCAGTACTTC. It translates to CSAREGTGQDYEQYF.

By proportion, this clonotype is medium-sized. The rearrangement uses TRBV9 and TRBJ1-1, with TRBD1 matching over 8 bases. Losses at the gene ends were 0 bases for V and 5 bases for J; bases not matched to a gene: 6. Germline CDR1 SGDLS, CDR2 YYNGEE. The CDR3 has 15 residues. The CDR3 reads CASSVGGQGRTEAFF. DNA for the CDR3: TGTGCCAGCAGCGTAGGTGGACAGGGACGGACTGAAGCTTTCTTT.

By proportion, this clonotype is hyperexpanded. This CDR3 is CASRGQGASEAFF. CDR3 DNA: TGTGCCAGCAGGGGACAGGGGGCATCTGAAGCTTTCTTT. The rearrangement uses TRBV27 and TRBJ1-1; TRBD1 agrees at 12 bases. The CDR3 length is 13 residues. With 6 bases clipped from V and 6 bases from J, the junction kept 2 bases outside the gene matches. Germline V CDR1 and CDR2: MNHEY, SMNVEV (reference sequence).

At least ten counts were recorded for this clonotype. CDR3 region: CASSPRTSGSVEQYF. The CDR3, as DNA: TGTGCCAGCAGCCCAAGGACTAGCGGGAGTGTAGAGCAGTACTTC. This chain uses TRBV7-9 with TRBJ2-7; 13 bases match TRBD2. Germline V lookup: CDR1 SEHNR, CDR2 FQNEAQ (reference sequence). V was clipped by 5 bases and J by 7 bases; unmatched bases: 8. This CDR3 has 15 amino acids.

This clonotype is medium-sized within its sample. This sequence joins TRBV10-2 and TRBJ1-1; no clear D. The CDR3 runs to 14 residues. Germline lookup yields CDR1 WSHSY and CDR2 SAAADI. V was shortened by 6 bases and J by 3 bases, with 14 bases between the two germline ends. Written as DNA, the CDR3 is TGCGCCAGCAGAGACCTAGACATTGACACTGAAGCTTTCTTT. Its translation is CASRDLDIDTEAFF.